This paragraph reports one T cell receptor beta chain. Its antigen has not been determined. Per-base qualities were not stored, and no clone one base away is much larger. This sample stems from a study of shared clonotypes between healthy human individuals (dated by TCRdb to 2019 to 2021). About the study as a whole: The cohort comprised a couple of women and a few men aged 18 to 49 years. For each donor, three plates each were used for CD4 naive and CD4 memory, two plates were used for CD8 naive, and one plate was used for CD8 memory. Between about 0.94 and 8.9 billion PBMCs per donor were obtained by leukapheresis. To increase sequencing depth and limit assay-specific biases, TCR repertoire library preparation and sequencing were carried out by different laboratories using diverse techniques. Blood TCR repertoires of four to six healthy adults were deeply sequenced to estimate repertoire size and the extent of clonotype sharing between individuals. Study-level results and caveats: Sharing across several donors was observed for roughly 5.4% of naive CD4, 3% to 3.5% of naive CD8, about 2.3% of memory CD4, and roughly 0.4% of memory CD8 clonotypes. Estimated clonotype richness was generally larger for naive than for memory subsets. Sampling was limited to blood, and TCR repertoires in tissue likely differ from TCR repertoires in blood. Even with the large sequencing depth, rarefaction of the sorted-subset datasets indicated that sequencing was incomplete. The genetic and exposure-history diversity represented was limited by the small number of donors. Pairwise subsampling led to the expectation that sequencing depth would affect the degree of clonotype sharing among donors. Clonotypes shared by all four sorted-subset donors showed higher generation probabilities than non-shared clonotypes.

Using the deep immunoSEQ assay, TCR CDR3 regions were amplified from genomic DNA by multiplex PCR. Extracted genomic DNA from each cell subset was spread evenly across all wells of several immunoSEQ 96-well plates, with each plate serving as a replicate. Each replicate PCR for sorted subsets received roughly 200 ng genomic DNA, equal to tens of thousands of T cell genomes. Purified libraries were quantified with a Qubit 3.0 fluorometer, sized on a Bioanalyzer 2100, and re-quantified with the KAPA Library Quantification kit. Every immunoSEQ 96-well plate was sequenced on a dedicated single-read 150-cycle Illumina NextSeq 550 flow cell. In the original analysis: The immunoSEQ output contained only junctional sequences without quality scores, so filtering could not match that applied to full-length reads. Sequences were annotated with PyIR, a Python wrapper for IgBLAST v1.9, using IMGT germline references to assign V/J genes and CDR3. Reads with weak V/J assignments (E-value above 1e-6), missing CDR3, stop codons, out-of-frame junctions, or ambiguous translated residues were removed. A V3J clonotype was defined by an identical inferred V gene, J gene, and CDR3 amino acid sequence. The percentage overlap between two repertoires was calculated by dividing the number of shared unique clonotypes by the size of the smaller repertoire. Three approaches were used to assess repertoire richness: RTK rarefaction, the Chao1 estimator, and Recon v2.1 estimates of unobserved clonotypes. For all TCRbeta clonotypes obtained by the gDNA method from a handful of donors, generation probabilities were computed with OLGA. The clones in this table, taken by TCRdb from immuneACCESS, are in-frame only. Not every clone is retained; where verified, under half of the shortfall comes from an unresolved V gene, and the cause of the rest is unknown. The DNA was the basis for D and trimming; V, J and clone size are from that table. Across this sample there are approximately 1.5 million clones, with 95% to 99% seen only once. In total, the top ten clones hold about 0.45% of the sample.

The donors were healthy, HIV-negative adults who had no recently reported acute infections or vaccinations. Every donor was a Caucasian adult residing in Nashville, Tennessee, USA. CD4+ T cells were enriched through magnetic negative selection, after which naive cells were positively selected on CD45RA and the remaining negative fraction served as the memory subset. After blood collection by leukapheresis, PBMCs were isolated using Ficoll-Histopaque density gradient centrifugation and then cryopreserved in the vapor phase of liquid nitrogen. Purity and quantity of every magnetically sorted T cell population were checked by analytical flow cytometry. Each sorted fraction had its genomic DNA isolated and then quantified by UV absorbance on a Nanodrop 2000c. V drops 0 bases and J drops 7 bases, leaving 9 bases in between. The CDR3 spans 14 residues, from the cysteine through the phenylalanine. This entry keeps only the CDR3 DNA: 42 bases, framed from base 1. CDR1 and CDR2 (MNHEY, SVGAGI) derive from the germline V gene.

This receptor was obtained from a man younger than 45 in good health. Recombination joined TRBV6-5 with TRBJ1-4, and possibly TRBD1, on 5 matching bases. The sequencing sample was made of naive CD4+ T cells sorted from blood. The meaning of the sample's cell subset or site label: CD45RA+ positively selected. CDR3 region: CASSYSGLGEKLFF. Read as DNA, the sequence is TGTGCCAGCAGTTACTCGGGGCTGGGTGAAAAACTGTTTTTT.